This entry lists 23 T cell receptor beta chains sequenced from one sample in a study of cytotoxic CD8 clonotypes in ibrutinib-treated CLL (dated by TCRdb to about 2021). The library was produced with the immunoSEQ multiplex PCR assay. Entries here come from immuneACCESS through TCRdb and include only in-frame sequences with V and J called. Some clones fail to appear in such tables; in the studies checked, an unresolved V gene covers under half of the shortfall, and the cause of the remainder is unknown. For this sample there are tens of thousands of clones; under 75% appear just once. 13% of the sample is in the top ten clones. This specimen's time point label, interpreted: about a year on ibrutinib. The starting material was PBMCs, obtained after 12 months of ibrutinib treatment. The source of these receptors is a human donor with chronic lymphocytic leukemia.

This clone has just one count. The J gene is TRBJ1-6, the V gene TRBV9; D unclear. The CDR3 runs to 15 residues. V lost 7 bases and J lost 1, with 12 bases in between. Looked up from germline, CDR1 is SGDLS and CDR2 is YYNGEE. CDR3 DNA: TGTGCCAGCCGGAACGGGCTTTCCTATAATTCACCCCTCCACTTT. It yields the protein CASRNGLSYNSPLHF.

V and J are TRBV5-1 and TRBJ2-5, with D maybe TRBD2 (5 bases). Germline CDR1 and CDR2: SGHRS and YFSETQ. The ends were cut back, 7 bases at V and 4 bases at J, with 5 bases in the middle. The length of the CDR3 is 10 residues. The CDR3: CASRGETQYF. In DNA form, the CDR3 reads TGCGCCAGCCGGGGAGAGACCCAGTACTTC.

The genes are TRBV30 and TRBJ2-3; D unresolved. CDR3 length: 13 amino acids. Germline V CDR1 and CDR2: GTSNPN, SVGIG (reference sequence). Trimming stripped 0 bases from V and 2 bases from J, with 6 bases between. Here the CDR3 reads CAWSVPITDTQYF. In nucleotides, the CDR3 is TGTGCCTGGAGTGTACCCATCACAGATACGCAGTATTTT. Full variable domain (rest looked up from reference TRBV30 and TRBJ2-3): SQTIHQWPATLVQPVGSPLSLECTVEGTSNPNLYWYRQAAGRGLQLLFYSVGIGQISSEVPQNLSASRPQDRQFILSSKKLLLSDSGFYLCAWSVPITDTQYFGPGTRLTVL.

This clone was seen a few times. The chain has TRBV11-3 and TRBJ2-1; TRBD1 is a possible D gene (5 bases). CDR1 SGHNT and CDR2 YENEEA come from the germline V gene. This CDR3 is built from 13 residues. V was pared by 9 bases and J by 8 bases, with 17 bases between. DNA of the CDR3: TGTGCCAGTTCGACAAGACAGTTACATGAGCAGTTCTTC. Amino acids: CASSTRQLHEQFF.

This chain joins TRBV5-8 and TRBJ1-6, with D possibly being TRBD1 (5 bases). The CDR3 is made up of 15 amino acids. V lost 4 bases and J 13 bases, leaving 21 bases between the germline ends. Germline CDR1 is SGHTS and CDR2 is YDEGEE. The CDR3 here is CASSPTQWGLGPLHF. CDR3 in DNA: TGTGCCAGCAGCCCGACACAGTGGGGGTTGGGGCCCCTCCACTTT.

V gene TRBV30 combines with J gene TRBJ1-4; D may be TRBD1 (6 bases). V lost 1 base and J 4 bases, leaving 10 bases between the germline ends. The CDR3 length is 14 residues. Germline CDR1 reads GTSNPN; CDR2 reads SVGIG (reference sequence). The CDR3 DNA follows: TGTGCCTGGAGTGAGGGCAGGGGTAATGAAAAACTGTTTTTT. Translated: CAWSEGRGNEKLFF.

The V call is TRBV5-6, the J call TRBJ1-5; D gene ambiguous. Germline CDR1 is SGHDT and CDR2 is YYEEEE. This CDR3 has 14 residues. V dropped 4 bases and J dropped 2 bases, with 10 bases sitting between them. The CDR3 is CASSKTYGNQPQHF. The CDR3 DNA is TGTGCCAGCAGCAAGACTTATGGCAATCAGCCCCAGCATTTT. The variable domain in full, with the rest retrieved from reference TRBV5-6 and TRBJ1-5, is DAGVTQSPTHLIKTRGQQVTLRCSPKSGHDTVSWYQQALGQGPQFIFQYYEEEERQRGNFPDRFSGHQFPNYSSELNVNALLLGDSALYLCASSKTYGNQPQHFGDGTRLSIL.

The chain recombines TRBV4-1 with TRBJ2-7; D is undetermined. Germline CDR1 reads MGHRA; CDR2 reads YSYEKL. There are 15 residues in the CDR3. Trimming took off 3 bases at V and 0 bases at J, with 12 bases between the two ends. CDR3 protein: CASSHLATHSYEQYF. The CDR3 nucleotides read TGCGCCAGCAGCCATCTCGCCACCCACTCCTACGAGCAGTACTTC.

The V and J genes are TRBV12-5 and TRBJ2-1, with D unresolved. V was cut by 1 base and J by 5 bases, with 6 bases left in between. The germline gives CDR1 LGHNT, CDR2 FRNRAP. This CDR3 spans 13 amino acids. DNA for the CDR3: TGTGCTAGTGGTTTGGCCACCAACAATGAGCAGTTCTTC. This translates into CASGLATNNEQFF.

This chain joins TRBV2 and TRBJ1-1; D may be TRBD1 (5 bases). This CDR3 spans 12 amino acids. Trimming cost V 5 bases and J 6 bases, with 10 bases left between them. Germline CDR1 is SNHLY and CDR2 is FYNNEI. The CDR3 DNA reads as TGTGCCAGCAGTACTCAGGGAGCTGAAGCTTTCTTT. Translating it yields CASSTQGAEAFF.

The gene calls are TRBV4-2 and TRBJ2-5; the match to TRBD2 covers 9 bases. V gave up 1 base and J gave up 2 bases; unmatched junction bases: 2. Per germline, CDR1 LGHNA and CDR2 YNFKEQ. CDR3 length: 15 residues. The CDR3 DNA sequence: TGTGCCAGCAGCCAAGGTAGCGGGGGTCAAGAGACCCAGTACTTC. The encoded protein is CASSQGSGGQETQYF.

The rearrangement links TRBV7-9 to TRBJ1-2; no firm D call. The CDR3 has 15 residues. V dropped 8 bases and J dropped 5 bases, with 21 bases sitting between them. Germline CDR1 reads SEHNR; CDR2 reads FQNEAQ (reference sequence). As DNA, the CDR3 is TGTGCCAGCTACCCCGGCGGGTTTGAACCGTATGGCTACACCTTC. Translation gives CASYPGGFEPYGYTF.

The CDR3 nucleotides read TGTGCCAGCAGCTTAGACCTTTCGGCTAGCGGGGGTGATACGCAGTATTTT. The encoded protein is CASSLDLSASGGDTQYF. The V and J genes are TRBV7-8 and TRBJ2-3, with 10 bases identical to TRBD2. Germline V gene lookup returns CDR1 SGHVS and CDR2 FQNEAQ. The CDR3 is 17 amino acids. V lost 1 base and J lost 6; bases outside the gene matches: 10.

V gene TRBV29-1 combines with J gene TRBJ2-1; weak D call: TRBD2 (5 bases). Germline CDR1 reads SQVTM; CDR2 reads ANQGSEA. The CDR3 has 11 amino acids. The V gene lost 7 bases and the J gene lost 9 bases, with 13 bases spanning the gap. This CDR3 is CSGGVPVEQFF. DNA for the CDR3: TGCAGCGGGGGAGTCCCGGTTGAGCAGTTCTTC.

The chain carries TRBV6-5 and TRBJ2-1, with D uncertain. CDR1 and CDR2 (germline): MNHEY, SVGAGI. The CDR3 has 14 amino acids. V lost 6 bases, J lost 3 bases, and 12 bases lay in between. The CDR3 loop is CASSTLAGYNEQFF. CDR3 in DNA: TGTGCCAGCAGCACCTTGGCAGGCTACAATGAGCAGTTCTTC.

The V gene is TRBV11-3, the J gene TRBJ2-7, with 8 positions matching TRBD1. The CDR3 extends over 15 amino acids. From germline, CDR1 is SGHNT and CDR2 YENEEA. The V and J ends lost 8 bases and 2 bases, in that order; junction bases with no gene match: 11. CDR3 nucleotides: TGTGCCAGCGGATCCTTCGTGACAGGGGCCTACGAGCAGTACTTC. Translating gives CASGSFVTGAYEQYF.

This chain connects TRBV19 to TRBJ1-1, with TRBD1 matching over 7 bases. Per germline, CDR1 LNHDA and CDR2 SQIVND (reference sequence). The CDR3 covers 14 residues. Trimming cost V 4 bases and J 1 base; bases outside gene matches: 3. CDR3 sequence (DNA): TGTGCCAGTAGTACCCGGGACAGGAACACTGAAGCTTTCTTT. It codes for CASSTRDRNTEAFF.

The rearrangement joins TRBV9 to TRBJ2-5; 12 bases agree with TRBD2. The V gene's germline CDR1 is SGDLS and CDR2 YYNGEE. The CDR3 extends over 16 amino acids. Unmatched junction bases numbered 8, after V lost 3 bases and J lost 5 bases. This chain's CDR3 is CASSAPLAGGGETQYF. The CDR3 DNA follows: TGTGCCAGCAGCGCCCCACTAGCGGGGGGCGGGGAGACCCAGTACTTC.

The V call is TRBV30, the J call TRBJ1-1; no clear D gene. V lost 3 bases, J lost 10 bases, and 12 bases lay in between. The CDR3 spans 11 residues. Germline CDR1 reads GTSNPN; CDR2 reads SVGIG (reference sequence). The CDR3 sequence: CAWSVQRVAFF. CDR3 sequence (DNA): TGTGCCTGGAGCGTACAGAGGGTAGCTTTCTTT.

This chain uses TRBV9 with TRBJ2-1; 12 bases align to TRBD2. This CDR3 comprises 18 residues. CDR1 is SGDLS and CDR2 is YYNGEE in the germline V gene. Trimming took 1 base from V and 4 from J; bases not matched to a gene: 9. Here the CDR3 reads CASSVLAGGPSSYNEQFF. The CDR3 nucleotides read TGTGCCAGCAGCGTACTAGCGGGGGGGCCCAGTTCGTACAATGAGCAGTTCTTC.

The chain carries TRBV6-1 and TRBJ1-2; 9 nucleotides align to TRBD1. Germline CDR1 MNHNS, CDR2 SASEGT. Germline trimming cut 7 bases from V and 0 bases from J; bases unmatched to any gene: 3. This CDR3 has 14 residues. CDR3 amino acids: CASIDRGTNYGYTF. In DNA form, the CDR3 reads TGTGCCAGCATCGACAGGGGGACTAACTATGGCTACACCTTC.

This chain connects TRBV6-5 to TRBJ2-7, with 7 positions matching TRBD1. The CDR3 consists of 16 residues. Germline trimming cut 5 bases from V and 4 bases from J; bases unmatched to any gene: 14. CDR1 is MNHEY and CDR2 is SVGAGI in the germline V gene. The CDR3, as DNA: TGTGCCAGCAGTAACTGGGACAGCCTTACGGGGTACGAGCAGTACTTC. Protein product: CASSNWDSLTGYEQYF.

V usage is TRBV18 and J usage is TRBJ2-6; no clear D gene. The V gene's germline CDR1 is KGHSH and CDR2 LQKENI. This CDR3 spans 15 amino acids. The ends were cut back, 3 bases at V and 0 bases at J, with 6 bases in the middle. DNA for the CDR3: TGTGCCAGCTCACCGGATATCTCTGGGGCCAACGTCCTGACTTTC. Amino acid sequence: CASSPDISGANVLTF.